The 9 T cell receptor beta chains listed next were all sequenced from one sample in a study of cytomegalovirus exposure and HLA in healthy donors. Using immunoSEQ multiplex PCR, the repertoire was profiled, and TCRdb retains in-frame clones only, with some absent. The table records tens of thousands of clones, roughly 90% of them present only once. Input material: PBMCs. These receptors were obtained from a woman under 30 in good health and CMV-seropositive.

J is TRBJ2-3 and V is TRBV6-5; TRBD2 might be the D (5 bases). Germline CDR1 is MNHEY and CDR2 is SVGAGI. The CDR3 spans 14 residues. With 5 bases removed from V and 1 base from J, the gap between germline ends came to 10 bases. Written as DNA, the CDR3 is TGTGCCAGCAGTATTGGACTCCGCACAGATACGCAGTATTTT. Protein product: CASSIGLRTDTQYF.

This chain links TRBV7-6 with TRBJ2-1; 8 nucleotides line up with TRBD1. The CDR3 runs to 16 residues. V lost 5 bases to trimming and J lost 0 bases; unmatched junction nucleotides: 6. Germline values: CDR1 SGHVS, CDR2 FNYEAQ. The CDR3 region is CASSPRTGSSYNEQFF. The CDR3 DNA reads as TGTGCCAGCAGCCCAAGGACAGGGAGCTCCTACAATGAGCAGTTCTTC.

The chain employs TRBV6-5 and TRBJ2-7, with TRBD1 identical over 9 bases. The trim removed 8 bases at V and 2 bases at J, leaving 7 bases unmatched. The length of the CDR3 is 14 residues. The germline CDR1 and CDR2 sequences are MNHEY and SVGAGI. CDR3 DNA: TGTGCCAGCTGGCCGGGACAGGGCGCCTACGAGCAGTACTTC. Its translation is CASWPGQGAYEQYF.

This rearrangement joins TRBV27 to TRBJ1-2; no reliable D call. The CDR3 covers 16 residues. Germline CDR1 and CDR2: MNHEY and SMNVEV (reference sequence). Trimming stripped 0 bases from V and 1 base from J, with 12 bases between. The CDR3 protein is CASSLSPRSGNYGYTF. The CDR3 DNA is TGTGCCAGCAGTTTATCCCCGAGGAGCGGTAACTATGGCTACACCTTC.

The rearrangement uses TRBV12-5 and TRBJ2-1; the D is unclear. Per germline, CDR1 LGHNT and CDR2 FRNRAP. The V and J ends lost 0 bases and 6 bases respectively, with 3 bases between them. This CDR3 has 12 residues. The CDR3 here is CASGLVRNEQFF. The CDR3 nucleotides read TGTGCTAGTGGTTTGGTGCGCAATGAGCAGTTCTTC.

The chain recombines TRBV27 with TRBJ2-5; TRBD2 matches at 7 bases. With V trimmed by 10 bases and J by 5 bases, 16 bases remained unmatched. The CDR3 sequence is 15 residues long. The germline gives CDR1 MNHEY, CDR2 SMNVEV (reference sequence). CDR3 sequence reads: CATQVLAGVRETQYF. The CDR3 nucleotides read TGTGCCACCCAAGTGTTAGCGGGTGTCCGGGAGACCCAGTACTTC.

V usage is TRBV30 and J usage is TRBJ1-5; D is ambiguous. CDR1 is GTSNPN, CDR2 SVGIG, per germline (reference sequence). V was pared by 8 bases and J by 4 bases, with 12 bases between. The CDR3 contains 12 residues. The CDR3 DNA sequence: TGTGCCCTGTCATCTAAGAATCAGCCCCAGCATTTT. Its translation: CALSSKNQPQHF.

V gene TRBV25-1 combines with J gene TRBJ1-2; 7 bases fit TRBD1. V lost 5 bases to trimming and J lost 5 bases; unmatched junction nucleotides: 17. This CDR3 has 17 amino acids. The germline V gene encodes CDR1 MGHDK and CDR2 SYGVNS. CDR3 in DNA: TGTGCCAGCAGTTCCCCCCCATGGGTCAGGGGGGCATATGGCTACACCTTC. Encoded protein: CASSSPPWVRGAYGYTF.

The V and J genes are TRBV18 and TRBJ2-7, with 7 bases lining up with TRBD2. CDR3 length: 17 residues. Germline V gene sequence: CDR1 KGHSH, CDR2 LQKENI. Trimming cost V 0 bases and J 2 bases; bases outside gene matches: 10. In DNA, the CDR3 is TGTGCCAGCTCACCACCGATTGCGGCGGGAGAGACCTACGAGCAGTACTTC. Its translation is CASSPPIAAGETYEQYF.